This entry is about one TCR beta chain. The data originate from a study of blood T cells in healthy people across ages. A second roughly 7 to 11 cycle PCR used barcoded and J-beta primers. TCRdb processed the 5' RACE reads anew with MiXCR; each CDR3 protein has one entry. The sample yields 500,000 to 700,000 distinct CDR3 sequences, about 28% seen once. CDR3 length: 15 amino acids. CDR1 is SGHTA and CDR2 is FQGNSA in the germline V gene. V was trimmed by 7 bases and J by 2 bases, leaving 18 bases between them. The sample was blood. The chain links TRBV7-2 to TRBJ2-7; D remains ambiguous. This sequence originates from a woman aged 80 or over in good health. CDR3 nucleotide sequence: TGTGCCAGCATCCCGCTCCCGGGTCCTGCCTACGAGCAGTACTTC. This codes for CASIPLPGPAYEQYF. The variable domain in full, with the rest retrieved from reference TRBV7-2 and TRBJ2-7, is GAGVSQSPSNKVTEKGKDVELRCDPISGHTALYWYRQSLGQGLEFLIYFQGNSAPDKSGLPSDRFSAERTGGSVSTLTIQRTQQEDSAVYLCASIPLPGPAYEQYFGPGTRLTVT.